Reported below is one T cell receptor beta chain. As yet, its antigen is unknown. The sample comes from a study of cytomegalovirus exposure and HLA in healthy donors. Study background: In a later analysis, it was reported that the 110 or so validation repertoires had been produced on the same platform as the 550 to 700 repertoires belonging to the first cohort.

Study-wide points: The study put about 180 TCR beta chains on its list as cytomegalovirus-associated. Most TCRs appeared rarely, but some public TCRs recurred in many donors.

Trimming stripped 2 bases from V and 0 bases from J, with 11 bases between. The germline gives CDR1 KGHSH, CDR2 LQKENI. The CDR3 is made up of 16 amino acids. The donors were members of the validation cohort, which comprised 120 subjects and was separate from the first cohort of some 680 subjects. Data came from immunoSEQ multiplex PCR; TCRdb stores just in-frame clones and leaves some out. There are about 160,000 clones in the sample; about 96% occur only once, and approximately 1% lies in the top ten. V is TRBV18 and J is TRBJ1-3; D is ambiguous. The sequenced sample consisted of PBMCs. The source of this sequence is a woman younger than 30 in good health and CMV-seronegative. CDR3 DNA: TGTGCCAGCTCACCATCTACAGCTTCCTCTGGAAACACCATATATTTT. Protein: CASSPSTASSGNTIYF.